The 21 T cell receptor beta chains below come from one sample, sequenced in a study of a mutant IDH1 vaccine in newly diagnosed glioma. Antigens of these TCRs are unknown. Time point specified: week 23, last vaccination. Each vaccine dose was 300 ug of mutant IDH1 20-mer peptide, with topical imiquimod. Clones were sequenced by immunoSEQ multiplex PCR, and TCRdb holds only the in-frame ones, with some missing. The sample yields 70,000 to 95,000 clones, approximately 85% seen once. The sequencing here drew on PBMCs, taken from a glioma patient whose treatment included an IDH1 peptide vaccine. The receptors derive from a woman aged 45-59 years with glioma.

This chain links TRBV11-2 with TRBJ1-5; no definite D call. Trimming pared 5 bases from V and 7 bases from J, leaving 12 bases between. The CDR3 contains 13 residues. Germline CDR1 SGHAT, CDR2 FQNNGV. CDR3 in amino acids: CASSEEWSQPQHF. The CDR3 bases are TGTGCCAGCAGCGAGGAGTGGAGCCAGCCCCAGCATTTT.

V and J are TRBV9 and TRBJ2-5; D gene ambiguous. The V end was cut by 2 bases, the J end by 5 bases, with 7 bases between. The CDR3 totals 12 residues. The germline CDR1 and CDR2 sequences are SGDLS and YYNGEE. DNA for the CDR3: TGTGCCAGCAGCGTTGACCCGGAGACCCAGTACTTC. It specifies CASSVDPETQYF.

The chain recombines TRBV14 with TRBJ2-5; 7 nucleotides match TRBD2. Per the germline V gene, CDR1 is SGHDN and CDR2 is FVKESK. V trimming: 0 bases; J trimming: 0 bases; junction bases outside the gene matches: 1. This CDR3 spans 15 amino acids. The CDR3 reads CASSQDGTNQETQYF. The CDR3 DNA is TGTGCCAGCAGCCAAGATGGGACTAACCAAGAGACCCAGTACTTC.

The V gene is TRBV30, the J gene TRBJ2-7; 8 positions agree with TRBD1. J lost 6 bases, V lost 4 bases, and 5 bases had no gene match. This CDR3 comprises 12 residues. Germline V CDR1 and CDR2: GTSNPN, SVGIG (reference sequence). The CDR3 region is CAWTRGLGEQYF. CDR3 bases: TGTGCCTGGACCAGGGGGCTCGGCGAGCAGTACTTC.

The chain links TRBV7-2 to TRBJ2-2, with D uncertain. The length of the CDR3 is 14 residues. Between the trimmed V and J ends, which lost 3 bases and 7 bases, there was a span of 12 bases. Per germline, CDR1 SGHTA and CDR2 FQGNSA. DNA for the CDR3: TGTGCCAGCAGCTTTCTGGGGTGGAGCGGGGAGCTGTTTTTT. As protein: CASSFLGWSGELFF.

The chain's CDR3 is CASSFYVQGTEAFF. The CDR3, as DNA: TGTGCCAGCAGTTTCTATGTTCAGGGAACTGAAGCTTTCTTT. The J gene is TRBJ1-1, the V gene TRBV28; D might be TRBD1 (5 bases). Germline values: CDR1 MDHEN, CDR2 SYDVKM. V lost 3 bases and J lost 5, with 13 bases in between. CDR3 length: 14 residues.

The chain recombines TRBV10-2 with TRBJ2-3; D uncertain. This CDR3 region has 14 residues. V dropped 6 bases and J dropped 2 bases, with 12 bases sitting between them. Looked up from germline, CDR1 is WSHSY and CDR2 is SAAADI. The CDR3 protein is CASSLGPSTDTQYF. CDR3 coding DNA: TGCGCCAGCAGCCTAGGGCCCTCCACAGATACGCAGTATTTT.

The chain recombines TRBV5-1 with TRBJ2-5, with TRBD2 matching 10 bases. CDR1 is SGHRS and CDR2 is YFSETQ in the germline V gene. The CDR3 is 16 residues long. V lost 0 bases and J lost 1; bases outside the gene matches: 3. The DNA of the CDR3 is TGCGCCAGCAGCTTGGGGCTAGCGGGAGTCCAAGAGACCCAGTACTTC. Its translation: CASSLGLAGVQETQYF.

The chain couples TRBV19 to TRBJ2-7; D gene uncertain. The germline V gene has CDR1 LNHDA and CDR2 SQIVND (reference sequence). Trimming pared 6 bases from V and 5 bases from J, leaving 14 bases between. The CDR3 covers 13 residues. CDR3 DNA: TGTGCCAGTAGACCGACCGGGTCGAACGAGCAGTACTTC. Encoded protein: CASRPTGSNEQYF.

The rearrangement uses TRBV7-9 and TRBJ2-1; D is unclear. Germline V gives CDR1 SEHNR, CDR2 FQNEAQ (reference sequence). The CDR3 runs to 13 residues. V dropped 3 bases and J dropped 2 bases, with 5 bases sitting between them. CDR3 DNA: TGTGCCAGCAGCTTGAATACCTACAATGAGCAGTTCTTC. Residues: CASSLNTYNEQFF.

This clone was recorded only once. The chain carries TRBV6-5 and TRBJ2-1; possibly TRBD2 for D (6 bases). The germline V gene has CDR1 MNHEY and CDR2 SVGAGI. V was shortened by 7 bases and J by 4 bases, with 14 bases between the two germline ends. The CDR3 contains 14 residues. This chain's CDR3 is CASTEHGGYNEQFF. The CDR3 nucleotides are TGTGCCAGCACCGAGCATGGAGGGTACAATGAGCAGTTCTTC.

The chain joins TRBV9 to TRBJ2-7, with TRBD2 matching 7 bases. The CDR3 totals 13 residues. Germline-derived CDR1 and CDR2 are SGDLS and YYNGEE. Trimming cost V 0 bases and J 5 bases; bases outside gene matches: 2. CDR3 residues: CASSVGDYDEQYF. The CDR3 nucleotides read TGTGCCAGCAGCGTAGGGGACTATGACGAGCAGTACTTC.

This rearrangement joins TRBV27 to TRBJ2-2, with 9 bases lining up with TRBD2. Germline V lookup: CDR1 MNHEY, CDR2 SMNVEV (reference sequence). The CDR3 extends over 15 amino acids. Trimming removed 6 bases from V and 6 bases from J; junction bases left unmatched: 8. The CDR3 DNA reads TGTGCCAGCAGCCAAGCGGGAGGAGGCGCCGGGGAGCTGTTTTTT. Its protein is CASSQAGGGAGELFF.

The V and J genes are TRBV4-1 and TRBJ2-6; a possible D gene is TRBD2 (5 bases). Germline loops: CDR1 MGHRA, CDR2 YSYEKL. The CDR3 sequence is 16 residues long. The V and J ends lost 0 bases and 2 bases respectively, with 8 bases between them. The CDR3 region is CASSQDPGTGANVLTF. The CDR3 DNA sequence: TGCGCCAGCAGCCAAGATCCGGGGACTGGGGCCAACGTCCTGACTTTC.

The chain uses TRBV5-4 and TRBJ2-3; D assignment may be TRBD1 or TRBD2 (5 bases each). The CDR3 length is 16 residues. Germline CDR1 SGHNT, CDR2 YYREEE (reference sequence). Trimming pared 0 bases from V and 4 bases from J, leaving 15 bases between. CDR3 in DNA: TGTGCCAGCAGCTTGGGGGGGACCCTAGGCGCAGATACGCAGTATTTT. The encoded protein is CASSLGGTLGADTQYF. The whole variable domain, remainder taken from reference TRBV5-4 and TRBJ2-3, is ETGVTQSPTHLIKTRGQQVTLRCSSQSGHNTVSWYQQALGQGPQFIFQYYREEENGRGNFPPRFSGLQFPNYSSELNVNALELDDSALYLCASSLGGTLGADTQYFGPGTRLTVL.

The rearrangement links TRBV7-6 to TRBJ2-1; D is ambiguous. V shed 0 bases and J shed 5 bases, with 5 bases lying between them. Germline V gene data show CDR1 as SGHVS and CDR2 as FNYEAQ. This CDR3 comprises 13 residues. The CDR3 here is CASSLAENNEQFF. The DNA of the CDR3 is TGTGCCAGCAGCTTAGCAGAAAACAATGAGCAGTTCTTC.

The rearrangement uses TRBV2 and TRBJ1-3; no reliable D call. Germline-derived CDR1 and CDR2 are SNHLY and FYNNEI. The CDR3 runs 15 residues. V gave up 6 bases and J gave up 0 bases, with 12 bases separating them. DNA for the CDR3: TGTGCCAGCAGAGACACGCGGACCTCTGGAAACACCATATATTTT. Protein sequence: CASRDTRTSGNTIYF.

The chain has TRBV5-4 and TRBJ2-7; possibly TRBD1 or TRBD2 for D (5 bases each). The CDR3 sequence is 15 residues long. V lost 4 bases and J 2 bases, leaving 16 bases between the germline ends. The germline V gene has CDR1 SGHNT and CDR2 YYREEE (reference sequence). The CDR3 is CASSRAGTFTYEQYF. As DNA, the CDR3 is TGTGCCAGCAGCCGGGCCGGGACCTTCACCTACGAGCAGTACTTC.

This chain links TRBV29-1 with TRBJ1-2; no definite D call. This CDR3 is 13 amino acids long. Trimming took off 4 bases at V and 6 bases at J, with 15 bases between the two ends. The germline V gene has CDR1 SQVTM and CDR2 ANQGSEA. CDR3 protein: CSVGLRDADGYTF. DNA of the CDR3: TGCAGCGTTGGTTTACGGGATGCGGATGGCTACACCTTC.

CDR3 bases: TGTGCCAGCAGCCCACCTTACTCCTACGAGCAGTACTTC. It codes for CASSPPYSYEQYF. The chain has TRBV11-2 and TRBJ2-7; no clear D. This CDR3 comprises 13 residues. Germline V gives CDR1 SGHAT, CDR2 FQNNGV. Deletions cut 5 bases from V and 0 bases from J, with 8 bases between.

The CDR3 loop reads CASSATSVATGELFF. For the CDR3, the DNA is TGTGCCAGCAGCGCAACAAGTGTAGCCACCGGGGAGCTGTTTTTT. The chain carries TRBV7-9 and TRBJ2-2, with D hard to call. V lost 5 bases and J lost 4, with 14 bases in between. The CDR3 is made up of 15 amino acids. CDR1 is SEHNR, CDR2 FQNEAQ, per germline (reference sequence).